One and the same sample provided the 27 T cell receptor beta chains below, sequenced in a study of PD-1 blockade in classical Hodgkin lymphoma. Time point described: newly diagnosed, previously untreated cHL patient sample. Clones were sequenced by immunoSEQ multiplex PCR, and TCRdb holds only the in-frame ones, with some missing. This table has some 17,000 clones, roughly 86% appearing once. Sequencing was performed on peripheral blood mononuclear cells (PBMCs). The receptors originated from a human donor with classical Hodgkin lymphoma.

The genes are TRBV2 and TRBJ1-5, with D possibly matching TRBD1 (5 bases). The CDR3 runs 15 residues. CDR1 is SNHLY, CDR2 FYNNEI, per germline. Trimming cost V 2 bases and J 6 bases, with 14 bases left between them. In DNA form, the CDR3 reads TGTGCCAGCAGTGAAAACCGCCAGGGTGGTCAGCCCCAGCATTTT. Amino acids: CASSENRQGGQPQHF.

The chain employs TRBV28 and TRBJ1-2; maybe TRBD1 (5 bases). This CDR3 is 16 amino acids long. V was cut by 10 bases and J by 3 bases, with 24 bases left in between. Germline V gene data show CDR1 as MDHEN and CDR2 as SYDVKM. The CDR3 reads CATKVPLDSLHYGYTF. The CDR3 DNA reads TGTGCCACCAAAGTACCACTCGACAGTCTACACTATGGCTACACCTTC.

This rearrangement joins TRBV7-6 to TRBJ1-3; D unresolved. Germline assignment: CDR1 SGHVS and CDR2 FNYEAQ. The CDR3 totals 12 residues. Trimming pared 5 bases from V and 4 bases from J, leaving 6 bases between. The CDR3, as DNA: TGTGCCAGCAGCCTTCGAGGAAACACCATATATTTT. Translated: CASSLRGNTIYF.

The chain uses TRBV2 and TRBJ1-1; D possibly corresponds to TRBD1 (6 bases). Germline V gene sequence: CDR1 SNHLY, CDR2 FYNNEI. V was shortened by 6 bases and J by 3 bases, with 11 bases between the two germline ends. This CDR3 contains 13 residues. CDR3: CASRTDSYTEAFF. In DNA, the CDR3 is TGTGCCAGCAGGACGGACAGCTACACTGAAGCTTTCTTT.

The CDR3 loop is CAASGQLNTEAFF. CDR3 bases: TGTGCCGCGTCGGGACAGCTGAACACTGAAGCTTTCTTT. This rearrangement joins TRBV19 to TRBJ1-1, with 7 bases fitting TRBD1. Germline assignment: CDR1 LNHDA and CDR2 SQIVND (reference sequence). V lost 11 bases, J lost 0 bases, and 6 bases stayed unmatched. This CDR3 region has 13 residues.

The genes are TRBV6-5 and TRBJ2-7; possibly TRBD1 for D (6 bases). CDR1 and CDR2 (germline): MNHEY, SVGAGI. V dropped 6 bases and J dropped 1 base, with 10 bases sitting between them. This CDR3 comprises 13 residues. CDR3 region: CASRPTGSYEQYF. CDR3 nucleotides: TGTGCCAGCAGACCGACAGGATCCTACGAGCAGTACTTC.

The genes are TRBV4-1 and TRBJ1-4; no definite D call. V dropped 0 bases and J dropped 17 bases, with 13 bases sitting between them. The CDR3 sequence is 12 residues long. Germline V gene sequence: CDR1 MGHRA, CDR2 YSYEKL. The CDR3 sequence: CASSQDMAFLFF. The CDR3 region has the DNA TGCGCCAGCAGCCAAGATATGGCGTTTCTCTTTTTT.

This clone has just a few counts. The genes are TRBV25-1 and TRBJ1-2; D gene unclear. CDR1 MGHDK and CDR2 SYGVNS come from the germline V gene. Trimming left V 4 bases short and J 4 bases short, with 13 bases between. The CDR3 is 14 residues long. CDR3 in amino acids: CASSAAGSGYGYTF. CDR3 coding DNA: TGTGCCAGCAGTGCCGCCGGGTCGGGCTATGGCTACACCTTC.

Concerning this clone itself: A junction end diverges from the germline sequence, so it may reflect a read error. The same CDR3 arises from other DNA sequences in this sample as well. This chain joins TRBV7-7 and TRBJ2-3; D is possibly TRBD2 (5 bases). Germline loops: CDR1 SSHAT, CDR2 FNYEAQ (reference sequence). CDR3 length equals 13 residues. CDR3 nucleotides: TGTGCTAGCAGCCACCCGGGGACAGATACGCAGTATTTT. Its protein product is CASSHPGTDTQYF.

V usage is TRBV28 and J usage is TRBJ2-3; D is uncertain. Trimming removed 4 bases at V and 0 bases at J, with 8 bases between. Germline V gene sequence: CDR1 MDHEN, CDR2 SYDVKM. The CDR3 consists of 14 residues. CDR3 DNA sequence: TGTGCCAGCAGTTCCAGGATTAGCACAGATACGCAGTATTTT. Its protein is CASSSRISTDTQYF.

The chain uses TRBV28 and TRBJ1-5, with TRBD1 matching over 7 bases. Germline V lookup: CDR1 MDHEN, CDR2 SYDVKM. V lost 8 bases to trimming and J lost 5 bases; unmatched junction nucleotides: 9. The CDR3 totals 14 residues. The CDR3 region has the DNA TGTGCCAGCCGTTGGATCACAGGGGATCAGCCCCAGCATTTT. Translation gives CASRWITGDQPQHF.

The chain uses TRBV10-3 and TRBJ2-5, with D possibly being TRBD1 (5 bases). The germline V and J ends were trimmed by 3 bases and 5 bases, with 13 bases remaining between them. The CDR3 is 14 amino acids. Germline CDR1 ENHRY, CDR2 SYGVKD. The CDR3 here is CAISEGRVGETQYF. In DNA, the CDR3 is TGTGCCATCAGTGAAGGCAGGGTCGGGGAGACCCAGTACTTC.

This sequence joins TRBV28 and TRBJ1-4; D unclear. The CDR3 runs 12 residues. The V gene's germline CDR1 is MDHEN and CDR2 SYDVKM. The germline V and J ends were trimmed by 10 bases and 8 bases, with 14 bases remaining between them. Here the CDR3 DNA reads TGTGCCACCCGGGCCCTCGGGGAAAAACTGTTTTTT. As protein: CATRALGEKLFF.

The chain has TRBV6-4 and TRBJ2-3; no reliable D call. From germline, CDR1 is MRHNA and CDR2 SNTAGT. The CDR3 loop spans 15 amino acids. Trimming shortened V by 4 bases and J by 2 bases, and 13 bases separated the two germline ends. The CDR3 region is CASSAGQESTDTQYF. The CDR3 DNA reads TGTGCCAGCAGTGCTGGGCAGGAGTCCACAGATACGCAGTATTTT.

The chain recombines TRBV5-1 with TRBJ2-6, with a possible D match to TRBD1 (5 bases). V lost 2 bases to trimming and J lost 0 bases, with 9 bases between them. Germline CDR1 SGHRS, CDR2 YFSETQ. The CDR3 consists of 16 residues. In DNA form, the CDR3 reads TGCGCCAGCAGCTTCGGACATAACTCTGGGGCCAACGTCCTGACTTTC. It translates to CASSFGHNSGANVLTF. Together with reference TRBV5-1 and TRBJ2-6, the CDR3 gives the full variable domain: KAGVTQTPRYLIKTRGQQVTLSCSPISGHRSVSWYQQTPGQGLQFLFEYFSETQRNKGNFPGRFSGRQFSNSRSEMNVSTLELGDSALYLCASSFGHNSGANVLTFGAGSRLTVL.

The V call is TRBV5-5, the J call TRBJ2-2, with 14 bases matching TRBD2. The CDR3 is 20 residues long. Germline loops: CDR1 SGHKS, CDR2 YYEKEE (reference sequence). With 4 bases clipped from V and 2 bases from J, the junction kept 13 bases outside the gene matches. The CDR3 DNA follows: TGTGCCAGCAGCACGGGACTAGCGGGAGACGCCGCCCGAAACACCGGGGAGCTGTTTTTT. Protein sequence: CASSTGLAGDAARNTGELFF.

This chain connects TRBV7-9 to TRBJ2-1; D is ambiguous. This CDR3 has 15 residues. Per the germline V gene, CDR1 is SEHNR and CDR2 is FQNEAQ (reference sequence). Trimming removed 1 base at V and 3 bases at J, with 10 bases between. CDR3 residues: CASSLVARNYNEQFF. DNA for the CDR3: TGTGCCAGCAGCTTAGTCGCTCGGAACTACAATGAGCAGTTCTTC. The entire variable domain, with the rest obtained from reference TRBV7-9 and TRBJ2-1, is as follows: DTGVSQNPRHKITKRGQNVTFRCDPISEHNRLYWYRQTLGQGPEFLTYFQNEAQLEKSRLLSDRFSAERPKGSFSTLEIQRTEQGDSAMYLCASSLVARNYNEQFFGPGTRLTVL.

This clone has just a few counts. The gene calls are TRBV10-1 and TRBJ1-1; no clear D gene. V was clipped by 2 bases and J by 2 bases, with 15 bases between them. The CDR3 extends over 16 amino acids. Germline-derived CDR1 and CDR2 are WNHNN and SYGVQD (reference sequence). CDR3 in DNA: TGCGCCAGCAGTGAGCCTCAGAGGTATGGTAACACTGAAGCTTTCTTT. It specifies CASSEPQRYGNTEAFF.

This clone showed up just a few times. This rearrangement joins TRBV4-2 to TRBJ1-1; possible D gene TRBD1, 6 bases. The CDR3 sequence is 16 residues long. V was cut by 4 bases and J by 5 bases, with 20 bases left in between. Looked up from germline, CDR1 is LGHNA and CDR2 is YNFKEQ. CDR3 coding DNA: TGTGCCAGCAGCCCCCCCGGGACACTAGCGACGACTGAAGCTTTCTTT. It codes for CASSPPGTLATTEAFF.

This sequence joins TRBV6-5 and TRBJ2-7, with D unresolved. Germline V gene lookup returns CDR1 MNHEY and CDR2 SVGAGI. This CDR3 spans 13 amino acids. Trimming took off 4 bases at V and 6 bases at J, with 13 bases between the two ends. CDR3 in amino acids: CASSFSTGGEQYF. The CDR3 nucleotides are TGTGCCAGCAGTTTTTCCACCGGCGGCGAGCAGTACTTC.

The V gene is TRBV28, the J gene TRBJ1-5; D might be TRBD1 (6 bases). Trimming removed 5 bases at V and 7 bases at J, with 18 bases between. The CDR3 has 15 amino acids. The V gene's germline CDR1 is MDHEN and CDR2 SYDVKM. CDR3 in amino acids: CASSPHHGQSQPQHF. The CDR3 DNA is TGTGCCAGCAGTCCGCACCACGGACAGTCCCAGCCCCAGCATTTT. Looking up the rest from reference TRBV28 and TRBJ1-5 gives the full variable domain: DVKVTQSSRYLVKRTGEKVFLECVQDMDHENMFWYRQDPGLGLRLIYFSYDVKMKEKGDIPEGYSVSREKKERFSLILESASTNQTSMYLCASSPHHGQSQPQHFGDGTRLSIL.

The chain employs TRBV6-1 and TRBJ2-2, with D perhaps TRBD1 or TRBD2 (5 bases each). This CDR3 is built from 14 residues. V lost 2 bases, J lost 6 bases, and 10 bases lay in between. The germline CDR1 and CDR2 sequences are MNHNS and SASEGT. CDR3: CASSEWGFPGELFF. In DNA, the CDR3 is TGTGCCAGCAGTGAATGGGGGTTCCCCGGGGAGCTGTTTTTT.

CDR3 amino acids: CASSLWDEQFF. DNA for the CDR3: TGCGCCAGCAGCTTGTGGGATGAGCAGTTCTTC. The V call is TRBV5-1, the J call TRBJ2-1, with D uncertain. Germline V lookup: CDR1 SGHRS, CDR2 YFSETQ. The CDR3 covers 11 residues. Trimming stripped 1 base from V and 8 bases from J, with 4 bases between.

This clone was recorded once. The chain carries TRBV19 and TRBJ2-1, with a tentative D call TRBD2 (6 bases). CDR3 length equals 11 residues. Trimming pared 9 bases from V and 10 bases from J, leaving 13 bases between. Germline V gene sequence: CDR1 LNHDA, CDR2 SQIVND (reference sequence). CDR3 bases: TGTGCCAGCCAGGGACTTCAAGAGCAGTTCTTC. It encodes CASQGLQEQFF.

In its sample, this clone was seen once. This chain uses TRBV11-2 with TRBJ2-7, with a weak D call TRBD2 (5 bases). Germline assignment: CDR1 SGHAT and CDR2 FQNNGV. The V end was cut by 5 bases, the J end by 2 bases, with 13 bases between. The CDR3 is 14 amino acids. The CDR3 DNA reads TGTGCCAGCAGCCCCCGGTTAGCGCCCTACGAGCAGTACTTC. Protein: CASSPRLAPYEQYF.

The rearrangement uses TRBV19 and TRBJ1-4; TRBD1 aligns across 10 bases. V trimming: 4 bases; J trimming: 7 bases; junction bases outside the gene matches: 6. This CDR3 has 15 amino acids. Germline V gene sequence: CDR1 LNHDA, CDR2 SQIVND (reference sequence). The CDR3 sequence: CASSTWTGGVEKLFF. The DNA for the CDR3 is TGTGCCAGTAGTACCTGGACAGGGGGAGTTGAAAAACTGTTTTTT.

The chain links TRBV6-5 to TRBJ1-1, with a tentative D call TRBD1 (6 bases). CDR3 length: 15 amino acids. V lost 2 bases and J lost 1, with 11 bases in between. Germline assignment: CDR1 MNHEY and CDR2 SVGAGI. The CDR3 loop is CASSYITGTNTEAFF. Here the CDR3 DNA reads TGTGCCAGCAGTTACATAACAGGGACGAACACTGAAGCTTTCTTT.